The clone carrying this T cell receptor beta chain showed up many times. This record comes from a study of neurological immune-mediated disorders. The cDNA was synthesized by means of template-switch 5'RACE, which was carried out with 10-nucleotide random UMIs. In TCRdb, the 5' RACE reads were re-called with MiXCR into one record per CDR3 protein. The table shows about 59,000 distinct CDR3 sequences, with around 24% occurring only once. With 5 bases clipped from V and 5 bases from J, the junction kept 4 bases outside the gene matches. CDR3 size: 14 residues. Germline loops: CDR1 SGDLS, CDR2 YYNGEE. Time point in this sample: technical triplicate 2.

The source is a man aged 60-69 years with HTLV-1-associated myelopathy (HAM/TSP). The sample consisted of PBMCs. The genes are TRBV9 and TRBJ1-6; 7 nucleotides agree with TRBD1. The CDR3 loop reads CASSPGQNNSPLHF. The CDR3 bases are TGTGCCAGCAGTCCGGGACAGAATAATTCACCCCTCCACTTT.